The clone carrying this T cell receptor (beta chain) appeared a few times. Trimming took 4 bases from V and 0 from J, leaving 10 bases between them. Germline CDR1 SGHRS, CDR2 YFSETQ. The CDR3 runs to 15 residues. These data come from a study of T cells in Graves' hyperthyroidism and ophthalmopathy. The study enrolled patients aged 18 to 65 with newly diagnosed hyperthyroidism of under 2 months' duration. Amplification targeted TCR beta CDR3 regions from RNA transcripts. Initially, a first-round RT-PCR of the TCR CDR3 employed the HTBI primer set. TCRdb used MiXCR to reprocess the multiplex PCR reads, holding one entry per CDR3 protein. The sample includes approximately 560,000 distinct CDR3 sequences, approximately 14% of them seen just once.

The specimen sequenced was blood. The receptor's source is a woman younger than 45 with Graves' hyperthyroidism. This chain links TRBV5-1 with TRBJ2-2; a weak D match, TRBD1 (6 bases). In DNA form, the CDR3 reads TGCGCCAGCAGCATGGGACACTCGAACACCGGGGAGCTGTTTTTT. Its translation: CASSMGHSNTGELFF.